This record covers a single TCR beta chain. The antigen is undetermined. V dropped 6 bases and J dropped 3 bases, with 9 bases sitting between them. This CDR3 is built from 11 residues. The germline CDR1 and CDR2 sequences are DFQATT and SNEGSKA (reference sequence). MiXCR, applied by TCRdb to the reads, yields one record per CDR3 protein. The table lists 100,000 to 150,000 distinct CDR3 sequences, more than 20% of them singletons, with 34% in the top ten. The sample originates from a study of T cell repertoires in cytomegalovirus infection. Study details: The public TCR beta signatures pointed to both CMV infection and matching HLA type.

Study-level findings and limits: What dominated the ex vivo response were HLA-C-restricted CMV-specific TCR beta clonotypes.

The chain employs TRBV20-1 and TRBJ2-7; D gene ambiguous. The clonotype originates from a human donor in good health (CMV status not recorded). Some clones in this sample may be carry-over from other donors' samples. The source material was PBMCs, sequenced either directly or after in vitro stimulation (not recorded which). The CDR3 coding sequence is TGCAGTGCCCGAACCCTCTACGAGCAGTACTTC. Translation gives CSARTLYEQYF.